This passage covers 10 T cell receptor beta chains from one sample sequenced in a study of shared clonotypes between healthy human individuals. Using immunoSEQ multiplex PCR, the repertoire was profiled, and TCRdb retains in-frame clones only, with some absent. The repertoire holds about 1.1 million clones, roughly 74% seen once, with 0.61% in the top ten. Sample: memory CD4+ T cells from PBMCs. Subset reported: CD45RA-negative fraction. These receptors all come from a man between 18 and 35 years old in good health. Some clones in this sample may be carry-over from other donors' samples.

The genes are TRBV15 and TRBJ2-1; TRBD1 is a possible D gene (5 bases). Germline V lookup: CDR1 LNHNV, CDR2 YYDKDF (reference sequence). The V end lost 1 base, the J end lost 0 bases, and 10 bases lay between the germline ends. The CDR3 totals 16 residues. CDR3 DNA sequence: TGTGCCACCAGCAGAGTAGTAAGGGGCTCCTACAATGAGCAGTTCTTC. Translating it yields CATSRVVRGSYNEQFF.

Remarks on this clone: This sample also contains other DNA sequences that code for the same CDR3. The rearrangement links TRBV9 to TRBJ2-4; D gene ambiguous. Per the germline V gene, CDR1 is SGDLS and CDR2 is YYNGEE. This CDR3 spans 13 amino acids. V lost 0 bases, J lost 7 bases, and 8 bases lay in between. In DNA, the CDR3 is TGTGCCAGCAGCGTAGGGGAAGGTAACATTCAGTACTTC. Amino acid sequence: CASSVGEGNIQYF. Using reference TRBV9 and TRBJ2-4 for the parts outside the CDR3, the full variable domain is DSGVTQTPKHLITATGQRVTLRCSPRSGDLSVYWYQQSLDQGLQFLIQYYNGEERAKGNILERFSAQQFPDLHSELNLSSLELGDSALYFCASSVGEGNIQYFGAGTRLSVL.

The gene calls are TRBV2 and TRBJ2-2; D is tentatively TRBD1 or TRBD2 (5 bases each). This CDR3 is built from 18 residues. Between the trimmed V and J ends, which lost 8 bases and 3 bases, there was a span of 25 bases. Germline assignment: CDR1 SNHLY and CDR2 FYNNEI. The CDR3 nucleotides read TGTGCCAGCGTCCTGGGACGTCGTTATACACTCTACACCGGGGAGCTGTTTTTT. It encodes CASVLGRRYTLYTGELFF.

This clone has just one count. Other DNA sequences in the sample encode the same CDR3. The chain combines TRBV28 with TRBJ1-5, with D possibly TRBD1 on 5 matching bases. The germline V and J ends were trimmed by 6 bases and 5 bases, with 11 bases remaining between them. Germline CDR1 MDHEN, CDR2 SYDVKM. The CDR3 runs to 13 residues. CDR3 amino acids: CASRWGRDQPQHF. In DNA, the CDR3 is TGTGCCAGCAGATGGGGGAGGGATCAGCCCCAGCATTTT.

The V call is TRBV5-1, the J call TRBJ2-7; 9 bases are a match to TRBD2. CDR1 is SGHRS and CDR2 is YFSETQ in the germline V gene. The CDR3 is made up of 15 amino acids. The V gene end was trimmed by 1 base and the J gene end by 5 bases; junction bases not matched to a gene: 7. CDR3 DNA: TGCGCCAGCAGCTTGTTTAGGCGGGAGGGCCACGAGCAGTACTTC. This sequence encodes CASSLFRREGHEQYF.

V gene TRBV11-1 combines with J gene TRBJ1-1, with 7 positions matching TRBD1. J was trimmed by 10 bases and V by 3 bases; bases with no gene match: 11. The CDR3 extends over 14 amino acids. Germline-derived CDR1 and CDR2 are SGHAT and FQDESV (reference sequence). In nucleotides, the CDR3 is TGTGCCAGCAGCTTGGACAGGACTGGGGGCATAGCTTTCTTT. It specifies CASSLDRTGGIAFF.

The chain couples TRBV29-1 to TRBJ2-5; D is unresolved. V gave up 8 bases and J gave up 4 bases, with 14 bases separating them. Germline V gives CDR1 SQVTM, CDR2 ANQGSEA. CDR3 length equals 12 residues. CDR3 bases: TGCAGCTTCGACGCCTCCCGAGAGACCCAGTACTTC. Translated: CSFDASRETQYF.

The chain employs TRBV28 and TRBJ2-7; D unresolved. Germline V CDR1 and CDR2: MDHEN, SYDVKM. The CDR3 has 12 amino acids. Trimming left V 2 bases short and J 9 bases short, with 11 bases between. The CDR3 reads CASSLIRSRQYF. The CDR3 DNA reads TGTGCCAGCAGTTTAATCAGGAGTCGGCAGTACTTC.

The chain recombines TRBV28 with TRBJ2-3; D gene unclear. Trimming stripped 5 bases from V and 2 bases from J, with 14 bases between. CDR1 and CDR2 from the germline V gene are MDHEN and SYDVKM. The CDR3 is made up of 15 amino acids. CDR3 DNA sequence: TGTGCCAGCAGTCTCGGTCCGGGTTTCACAGATACGCAGTATTTT. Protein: CASSLGPGFTDTQYF.

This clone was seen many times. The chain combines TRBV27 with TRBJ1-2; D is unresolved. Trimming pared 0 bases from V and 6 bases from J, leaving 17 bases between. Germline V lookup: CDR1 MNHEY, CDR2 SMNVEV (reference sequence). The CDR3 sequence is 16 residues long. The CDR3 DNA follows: TGTGCCAGCAGTTTATCCGAAGCGGCAACATGGAATGGCTACACCTTC. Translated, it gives CASSLSEAATWNGYTF.